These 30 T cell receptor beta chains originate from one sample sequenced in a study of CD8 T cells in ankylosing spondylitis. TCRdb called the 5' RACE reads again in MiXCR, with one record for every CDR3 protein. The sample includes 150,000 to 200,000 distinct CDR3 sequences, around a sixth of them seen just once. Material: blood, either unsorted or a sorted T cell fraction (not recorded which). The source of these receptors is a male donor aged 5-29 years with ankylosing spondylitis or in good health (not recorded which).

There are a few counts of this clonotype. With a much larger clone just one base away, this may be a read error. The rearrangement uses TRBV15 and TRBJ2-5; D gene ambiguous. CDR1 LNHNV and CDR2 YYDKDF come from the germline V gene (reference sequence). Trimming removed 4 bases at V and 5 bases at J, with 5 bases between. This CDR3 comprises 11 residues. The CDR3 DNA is TGTGCCACCAGCACCCGGGAGACCCAGTACTTC. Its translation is CATSTRETQYF. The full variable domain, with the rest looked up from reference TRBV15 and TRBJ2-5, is DAMVIQNPRYQVTQFGKPVTLSCSQTLNHNVMYWYQQKSSQAPKLLFHYYDKDFNNEADTPDNFQSRRPNTSFCFLDIRSPGLGDTAMYLCATSTRETQYFGPGTRLLVL.

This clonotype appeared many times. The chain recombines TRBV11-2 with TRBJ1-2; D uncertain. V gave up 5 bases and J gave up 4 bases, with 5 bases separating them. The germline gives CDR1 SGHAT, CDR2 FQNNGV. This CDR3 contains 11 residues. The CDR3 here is CASSNRYGYTF. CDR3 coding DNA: TGTGCCAGCAGCAACCGCTATGGCTACACCTTC.

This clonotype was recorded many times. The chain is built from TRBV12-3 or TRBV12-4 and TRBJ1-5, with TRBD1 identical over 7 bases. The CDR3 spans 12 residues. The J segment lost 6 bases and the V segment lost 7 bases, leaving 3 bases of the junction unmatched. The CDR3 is CASTDRAQPQHF. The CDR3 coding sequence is TGTGCCAGCACCGACAGGGCTCAGCCCCAGCATTTT.

CDR3 sequence reads: CASSTARGLGQPQHF. DNA of the CDR3: TGTGCCAGCAGCACGGCAAGGGGGCTGGGACAGCCCCAGCATTTT. This chain links TRBV12-3 or TRBV12-4 with TRBJ1-5, with TRBD1 matching 7 bases. Losses at the gene ends were 6 bases for V and 7 bases for J; bases not matched to a gene: 12. This CDR3 has 15 amino acids.

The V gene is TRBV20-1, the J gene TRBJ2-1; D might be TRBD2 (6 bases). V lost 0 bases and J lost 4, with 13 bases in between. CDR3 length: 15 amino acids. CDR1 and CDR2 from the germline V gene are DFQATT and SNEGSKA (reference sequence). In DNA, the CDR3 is TGCAGTGCTAGAGATCACCGGGACTTTTACAATGAGCAGTTCTTC. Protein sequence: CSARDHRDFYNEQFF.

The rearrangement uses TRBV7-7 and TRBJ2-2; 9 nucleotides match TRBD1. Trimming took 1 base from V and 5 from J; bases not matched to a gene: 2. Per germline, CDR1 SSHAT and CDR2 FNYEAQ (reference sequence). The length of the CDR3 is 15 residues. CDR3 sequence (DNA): TGTGCCAGCAGCTTAGGGGACAGGGCTACCGGGGAGCTGTTTTTT. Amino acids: CASSLGDRATGELFF.

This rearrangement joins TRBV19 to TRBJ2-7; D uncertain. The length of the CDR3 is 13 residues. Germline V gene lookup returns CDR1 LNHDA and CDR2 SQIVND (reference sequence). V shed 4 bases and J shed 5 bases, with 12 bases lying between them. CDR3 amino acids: CASSTRIGNEQYF. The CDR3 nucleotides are TGTGCCAGTAGTACCAGAATTGGCAACGAGCAGTACTTC.

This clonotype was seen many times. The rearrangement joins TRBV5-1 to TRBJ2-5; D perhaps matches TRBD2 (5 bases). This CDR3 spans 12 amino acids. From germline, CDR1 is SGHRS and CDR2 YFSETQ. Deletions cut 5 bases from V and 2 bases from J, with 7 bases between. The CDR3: CASREDQETQYF. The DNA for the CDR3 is TGCGCCAGCAGGGAGGATCAAGAGACCCAGTACTTC. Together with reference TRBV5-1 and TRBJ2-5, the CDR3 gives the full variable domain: KAGVTQTPRYLIKTRGQQVTLSCSPISGHRSVSWYQQTPGQGLQFLFEYFSETQRNKGNFPGRFSGRQFSNSRSEMNVSTLELGDSALYLCASREDQETQYFGPGTRLLVL.

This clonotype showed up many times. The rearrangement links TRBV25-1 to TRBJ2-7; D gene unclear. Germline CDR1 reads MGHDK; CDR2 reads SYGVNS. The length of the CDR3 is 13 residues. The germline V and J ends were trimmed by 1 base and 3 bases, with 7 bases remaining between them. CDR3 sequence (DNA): TGTGCCAGCAGTGAATTCGCTAGCTACGAGCAGTACGTC. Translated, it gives CASSEFASYEQYV.

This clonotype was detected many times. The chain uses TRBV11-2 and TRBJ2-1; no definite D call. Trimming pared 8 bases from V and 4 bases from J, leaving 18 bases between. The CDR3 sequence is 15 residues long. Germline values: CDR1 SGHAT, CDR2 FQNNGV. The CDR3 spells CASGQAVPRYNEQFF. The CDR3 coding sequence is TGTGCCAGCGGCCAAGCCGTTCCGCGTTACAATGAGCAGTTCTTC.

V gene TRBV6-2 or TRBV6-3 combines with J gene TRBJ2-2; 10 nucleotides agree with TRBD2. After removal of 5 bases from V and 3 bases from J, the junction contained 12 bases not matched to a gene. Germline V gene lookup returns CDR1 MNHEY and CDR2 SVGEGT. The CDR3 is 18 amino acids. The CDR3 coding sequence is TGTGCCAGCAGTACAGCCCCCGGGACTAGCGACTACACCGGGGAGCTGTTTTTT. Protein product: CASSTAPGTSDYTGELFF.

Written as DNA, the CDR3 is TGTGCCAGCTCTTATGGGTTTGACGGGGACTACGAGCAGTACTTC. This gives the protein CASSYGFDGDYEQYF. V and J are TRBV6-5 and TRBJ2-7; possible D gene TRBD2, 5 bases. Between the trimmed V and J ends, which lost 8 bases and 3 bases, there was a span of 20 bases. Germline assignment: CDR1 MNHEY and CDR2 SVGAGI. The CDR3 loop spans 15 amino acids.

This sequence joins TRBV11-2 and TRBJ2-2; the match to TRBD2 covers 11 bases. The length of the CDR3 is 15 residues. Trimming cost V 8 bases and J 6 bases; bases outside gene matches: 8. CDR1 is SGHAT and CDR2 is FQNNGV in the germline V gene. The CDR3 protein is CASALTSGNPGELFF. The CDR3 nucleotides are TGTGCCAGCGCACTGACTAGCGGGAATCCCGGGGAGCTGTTTTTT. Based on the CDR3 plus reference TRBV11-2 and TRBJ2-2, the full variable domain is EAGVAQSPRYKIIEKRQSVAFWCNPISGHATLYWYQQILGQGPKLLIQFQNNGVVDDSQLPKDRFSAERLKGVDSTLKIQPAKLEDSAVYLCASALTSGNPGELFFGEGSRLTVL.

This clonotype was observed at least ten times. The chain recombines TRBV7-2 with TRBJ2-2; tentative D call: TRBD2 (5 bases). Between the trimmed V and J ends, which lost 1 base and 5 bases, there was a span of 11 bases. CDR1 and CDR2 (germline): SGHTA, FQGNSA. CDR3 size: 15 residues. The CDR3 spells CASSLDGRGTGELFF. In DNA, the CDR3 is TGTGCCAGCAGCTTAGATGGGAGAGGAACCGGGGAGCTGTTTTTT.

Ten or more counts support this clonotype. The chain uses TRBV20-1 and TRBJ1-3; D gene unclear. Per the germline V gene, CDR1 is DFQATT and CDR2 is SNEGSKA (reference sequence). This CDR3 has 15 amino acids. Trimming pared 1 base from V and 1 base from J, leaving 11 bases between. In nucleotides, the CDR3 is TGCAGTGCTAGAGCCCCCGTCGGATCTGGAAACACCATATATTTT. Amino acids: CSARAPVGSGNTIYF.

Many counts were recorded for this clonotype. The CDR3 DNA is TGTGCCAGCTCTTACAGTGCAACTAATGAAAAACTGTTTTTT. Protein product: CASSYSATNEKLFF. The gene calls are TRBV18 and TRBJ1-4; unclear D gene. The CDR3 extends over 14 amino acids. V shed 6 bases and J shed 0 bases, with 8 bases lying between them. Germline V gene lookup returns CDR1 KGHSH and CDR2 LQKENI.

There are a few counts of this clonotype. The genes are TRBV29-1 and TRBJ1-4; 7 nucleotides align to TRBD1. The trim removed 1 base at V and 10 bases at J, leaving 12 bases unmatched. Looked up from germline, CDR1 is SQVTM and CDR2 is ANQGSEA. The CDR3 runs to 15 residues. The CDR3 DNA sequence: TGCAGCGTTGAAGTGGGAACAGGGGTTGTCGGAAAACTGTTTTTT. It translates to CSVEVGTGVVGKLFF.

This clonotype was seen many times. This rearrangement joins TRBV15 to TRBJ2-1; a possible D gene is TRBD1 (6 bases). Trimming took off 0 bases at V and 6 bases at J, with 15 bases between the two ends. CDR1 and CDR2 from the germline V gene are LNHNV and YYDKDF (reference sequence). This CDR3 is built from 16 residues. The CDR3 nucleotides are TGTGCCACCAGCAGAGACCCGGGACAAAGGAGCAATGAGCAGTTCTTC. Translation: CATSRDPGQRSNEQFF.

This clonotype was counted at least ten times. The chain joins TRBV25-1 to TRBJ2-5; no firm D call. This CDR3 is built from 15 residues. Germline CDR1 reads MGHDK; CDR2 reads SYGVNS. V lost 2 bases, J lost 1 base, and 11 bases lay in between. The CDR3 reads CASSEPRQIQETQYF. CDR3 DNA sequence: TGTGCCAGCAGTGAACCTCGGCAGATCCAAGAGACCCAGTACTTC.

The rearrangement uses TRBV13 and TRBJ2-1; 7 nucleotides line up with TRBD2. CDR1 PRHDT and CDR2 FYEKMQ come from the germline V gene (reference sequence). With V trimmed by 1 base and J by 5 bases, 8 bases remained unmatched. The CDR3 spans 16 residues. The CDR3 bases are TGTGCCAGCAGCTTAGAAGGACTAGTATTGAACAATGAGCAGTTCTTC. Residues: CASSLEGLVLNNEQFF.

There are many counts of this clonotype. CDR3 protein: CASRRGHTDTQYF. Written as DNA, the CDR3 is TGTGCCAGCAGGAGGGGCCACACAGATACGCAGTATTTT. The rearrangement joins TRBV12-3 or TRBV12-4 to TRBJ2-3; perhaps D is TRBD1 or TRBD2 (5 bases each). V gave up 6 bases and J gave up 2 bases, with 9 bases separating them. The CDR3 runs 13 residues.

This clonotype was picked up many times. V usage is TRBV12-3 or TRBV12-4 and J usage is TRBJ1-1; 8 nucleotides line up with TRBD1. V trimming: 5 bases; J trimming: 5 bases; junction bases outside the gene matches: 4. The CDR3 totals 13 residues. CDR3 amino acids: CASSNRGGTEAFF. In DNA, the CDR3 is TGTGCCAGCAGTAACAGGGGGGGGACTGAAGCTTTCTTT.

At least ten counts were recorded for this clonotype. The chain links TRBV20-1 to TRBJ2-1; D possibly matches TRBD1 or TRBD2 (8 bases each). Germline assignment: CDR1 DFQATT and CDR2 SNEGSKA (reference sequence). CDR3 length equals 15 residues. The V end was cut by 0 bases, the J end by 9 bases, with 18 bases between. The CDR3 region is CSARETIAGQAEQFF. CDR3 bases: TGCAGTGCTAGAGAGACCATAGCGGGACAGGCTGAGCAGTTCTTC.

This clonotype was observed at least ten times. The DNA of the CDR3 is TGCAGCGGGGCGGGGTCAGATACGCAGTATTTT. Its translation: CSGAGSDTQYF. The rearrangement uses TRBV29-1 and TRBJ2-3; TRBD2 is a possible D gene (6 bases). V was cut by 7 bases and J by 4 bases, with 9 bases left in between. Per germline, CDR1 SQVTM and CDR2 ANQGSEA. CDR3 size: 11 residues.

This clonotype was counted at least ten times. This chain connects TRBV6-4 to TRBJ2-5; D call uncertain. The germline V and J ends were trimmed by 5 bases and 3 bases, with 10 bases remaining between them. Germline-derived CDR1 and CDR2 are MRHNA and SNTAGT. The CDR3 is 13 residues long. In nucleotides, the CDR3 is TGTGCCAGCAGTTCGGACGAGAAAGAGACCCAGTACTTC. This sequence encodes CASSSDEKETQYF.

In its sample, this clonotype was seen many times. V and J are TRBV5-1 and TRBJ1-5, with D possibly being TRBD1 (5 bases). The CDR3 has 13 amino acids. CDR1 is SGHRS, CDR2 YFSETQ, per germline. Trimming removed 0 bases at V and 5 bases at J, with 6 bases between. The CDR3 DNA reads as TGCGCCAGCAGCTTGGCGGGGGATCAGCCCCAGCATTTT. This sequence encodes CASSLAGDQPQHF.

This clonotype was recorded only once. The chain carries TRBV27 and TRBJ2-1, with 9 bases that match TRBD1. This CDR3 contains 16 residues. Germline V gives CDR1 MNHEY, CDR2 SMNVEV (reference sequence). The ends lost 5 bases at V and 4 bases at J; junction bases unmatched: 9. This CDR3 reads CASSPVGTGLYNEQFF. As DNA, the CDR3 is TGTGCCAGCAGTCCGGTTGGGACAGGGCTTTACAATGAGCAGTTCTTC.

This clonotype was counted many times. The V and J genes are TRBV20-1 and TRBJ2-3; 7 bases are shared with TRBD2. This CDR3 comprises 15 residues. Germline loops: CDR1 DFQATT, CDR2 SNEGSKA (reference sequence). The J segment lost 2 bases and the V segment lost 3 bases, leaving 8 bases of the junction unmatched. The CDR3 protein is CSASRTSGTTDTQYF. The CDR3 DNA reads TGCAGTGCTAGCCGCACCAGCGGGACCACAGATACGCAGTATTTT.

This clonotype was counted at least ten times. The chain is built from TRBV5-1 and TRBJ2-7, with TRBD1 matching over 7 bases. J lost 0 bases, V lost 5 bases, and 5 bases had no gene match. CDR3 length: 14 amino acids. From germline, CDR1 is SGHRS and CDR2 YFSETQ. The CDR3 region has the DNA TGCGCCAGCAGAGCCCGGGACAGCTCCTACGAGCAGTACTTC. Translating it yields CASRARDSSYEQYF.

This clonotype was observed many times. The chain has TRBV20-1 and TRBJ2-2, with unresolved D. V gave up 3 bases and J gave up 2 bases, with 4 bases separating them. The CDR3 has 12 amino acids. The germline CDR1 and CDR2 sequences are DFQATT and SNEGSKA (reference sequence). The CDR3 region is CSARDNTGELFF. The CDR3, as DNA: TGCAGTGCTAGGGATAACACCGGGGAGCTGTTTTTT.